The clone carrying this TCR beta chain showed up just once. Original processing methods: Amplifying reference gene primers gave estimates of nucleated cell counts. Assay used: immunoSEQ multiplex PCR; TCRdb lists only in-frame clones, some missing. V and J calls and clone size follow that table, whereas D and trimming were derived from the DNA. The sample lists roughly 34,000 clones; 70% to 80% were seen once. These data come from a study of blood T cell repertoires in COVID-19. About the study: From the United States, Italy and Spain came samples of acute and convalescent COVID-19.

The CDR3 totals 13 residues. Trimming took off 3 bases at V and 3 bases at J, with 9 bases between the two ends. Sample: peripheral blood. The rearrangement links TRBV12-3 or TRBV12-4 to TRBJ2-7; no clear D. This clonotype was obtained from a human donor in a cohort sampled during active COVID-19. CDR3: CASSFGRLYEQYF. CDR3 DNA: TGTGCCAGCAGTTTTGGGCGCCTCTACGAGCAGTACTTC.